The 15 T cell receptor beta chains below all came from one sample that was sequenced in a study of T cells in Graves' hyperthyroidism and ophthalmopathy. RNA transcripts yielded amplified TCR beta CDR3 regions. HTBI primers were employed in a first-round RT-PCR of the TCR CDR3. TCRdb itself ran the multiplex PCR reads through MiXCR, one entry per CDR3 protein. The sample includes around 700,000 distinct CDR3 sequences, 15% to 20% of them seen just once. The sequenced sample consisted of blood. The receptors here all came from a woman in her forties or fifties with Graves' hyperthyroidism that later progressed to Graves' ophthalmopathy.

This clonotype was observed at least ten times. The chain combines TRBV11-2 with TRBJ2-3, with 14 bases lining up with TRBD2. Looked up from germline, CDR1 is SGHAT and CDR2 is FQNNGV. Trimming took 4 bases from V and 2 from J; bases not matched to a gene: 5. The CDR3 is 17 amino acids. The CDR3 nucleotides read TGTGCCAGCAGCTGGGGACTAGCGGGGGAACACACAGATACGCAGTATTTT. This sequence encodes CASSWGLAGEHTDTQYF.

The gene calls are TRBV12-3 or TRBV12-4 and TRBJ2-5, with 12 bases lining up with TRBD2. The trim removed 1 base at V and 1 base at J, leaving 7 bases unmatched. The CDR3 length is 18 residues. CDR3: CASSLGRLAGATQETQYF. The CDR3 bases are TGTGCCAGCAGTTTAGGGCGACTAGCGGGGGCAACCCAAGAGACCCAGTACTTC.

This clonotype occurred many times. This chain uses TRBV18 with TRBJ2-1; TRBD1 matches 9 bases. The CDR3 sequence is 14 residues long. Germline V gene data show CDR1 as KGHSH and CDR2 as LQKENI. The V gene end was trimmed by 3 bases and the J gene end by 7 bases; junction bases not matched to a gene: 4. The CDR3 loop reads CASSPGQGWNEQFF. The CDR3 nucleotides read TGTGCCAGCTCACCCGGACAGGGGTGGAATGAGCAGTTCTTC. Together with reference TRBV18 and TRBJ2-1, the CDR3 gives the full variable domain: NAGVMQNPRHLVRRRGQEARLRCSPMKGHSHVYWYRQLPEEGLKFMVYLQKENIIDESGMPKERFSAEFPKEGPSILRIQQVVRGDSAAYFCASSPGQGWNEQFFGPGTRLTVL.

The chain uses TRBV11-2 and TRBJ2-1; 11 bases agree with TRBD2. This CDR3 is 16 amino acids long. V shed 3 bases and J 4 bases; nucleotides not matched to a gene: 5. Germline values: CDR1 SGHAT, CDR2 FQNNGV. The CDR3, as DNA: TGTGCCAGCAGCTTCTTAGCGGGGGGGCTATACAATGAGCAGTTCTTC. It codes for CASSFLAGGLYNEQFF.

This clonotype appeared many times. The rearrangement uses TRBV27 and TRBJ1-1, with a weak D call TRBD1 (6 bases). There are 15 residues in the CDR3. V lost 5 bases and J 10 bases, leaving 23 bases between the germline ends. CDR1 MNHEY and CDR2 SMNVEV come from the germline V gene (reference sequence). In nucleotides, the CDR3 is TGTGCCAGCAGTCCTAGGACCCCGGGGGCCTCGGGAGCTTTCTTT. Residues: CASSPRTPGASGAFF.

The chain combines TRBV9 with TRBJ2-5, with TRBD2 as a possible D gene (5 bases). The CDR3 extends over 17 amino acids. Deletions cut 4 bases from V and 2 bases from J, with 21 bases between. Germline V gene sequence: CDR1 SGDLS, CDR2 YYNGEE. This CDR3 is CASSTRPATRGQETQYF. The CDR3 region has the DNA TGTGCCAGCAGCACAAGACCGGCAACCCGGGGACAAGAGACCCAGTACTTC.

There are many counts of this clonotype. The V call is TRBV30, the J call TRBJ1-1; D gene ambiguous. V lost 1 base to trimming and J lost 0 bases, with 6 bases between them. This CDR3 spans 13 amino acids. Germline CDR1 is GTSNPN and CDR2 is SVGIG (reference sequence). The CDR3 loop is CAWSAQMNTEAFF. The CDR3 region has the DNA TGTGCCTGGAGTGCACAGATGAACACTGAAGCTTTCTTT.

This sequence joins TRBV7-3 and TRBJ2-5; maybe TRBD2 (5 bases). Trimming shortened V by 4 bases and J by 5 bases, and 14 bases separated the two germline ends. The CDR3 length is 14 residues. Germline V gene sequence: CDR1 SGHTA, CDR2 FQGTGA. This CDR3 reads CASSSPPRVETQYF. The CDR3 DNA reads as TGTGCCAGCAGCTCACCCCCGAGGGTGGAGACCCAGTACTTC.

This clonotype was seen repeatedly, ten times or more. The J gene is TRBJ1-5, the V gene TRBV30; the D gene is possibly TRBD1 (6 bases). In germline, CDR1 is GTSNPN, CDR2 SVGIG (reference sequence). CDR3 length equals 15 residues. Trimming took off 1 base at V and 0 bases at J, with 10 bases between the two ends. CDR3 sequence: CAWSATGYSNQPQHF. The CDR3 DNA follows: TGTGCCTGGAGTGCGACAGGATATAGCAATCAGCCCCAGCATTTT.

There are many counts of this clonotype. V gene TRBV15 combines with J gene TRBJ1-4, with 7 nucleotides matching TRBD1. The length of the CDR3 is 17 residues. The J segment lost 0 bases and the V segment lost 6 bases, leaving 10 bases of the junction unmatched. Germline assignment: CDR1 LNHNV and CDR2 YYDKDF (reference sequence). CDR3: CATRGDRVIATNEKLFF. The CDR3, as DNA: TGTGCCACCAGGGGAGACAGGGTGATTGCAACTAATGAAAAACTGTTTTTT.

The chain uses TRBV4-1 and TRBJ2-1; 11 bases align to TRBD2. This CDR3 contains 15 residues. Per the germline V gene, CDR1 is MGHRA and CDR2 is YSYEKL. Unmatched junction bases numbered 5, after V lost 1 base and J lost 9 bases. In DNA form, the CDR3 reads TGCGCCAGCAGCCAAGTACTAGCGGGAGAACTTGAGCAGTTCTTC. It yields the protein CASSQVLAGELEQFF.

This clonotype occurred many times. The chain has TRBV20-1 and TRBJ1-1; no definite D call. The length of the CDR3 is 13 residues. Germline V gene lookup returns CDR1 DFQATT and CDR2 SNEGSKA (reference sequence). Trimming removed 5 bases at V and 1 base at J, with 11 bases between. CDR3 in DNA: TGCAGTGCTCTCACCGCGGGGAACACTGAAGCTTTCTTT. Amino acid sequence: CSALTAGNTEAFF.

The table lists this clonotype with a few counts. V is TRBV7-2 and J is TRBJ1-4; 7 positions match TRBD1. From germline, CDR1 is SGHTA and CDR2 FQGNSA. This CDR3 region has 16 residues. The V segment lost 5 bases and the J segment 8 bases; nucleotides outside the gene matches: 14. This CDR3 reads CASSRIPGQSSEKLFF. CDR3 bases: TGTGCCAGCAGCCGGATCCCGGGACAGAGCTCAGAAAAACTGTTTTTT.

As regards this clonotype: Since the CDR3 does not end with the conserved phenylalanine or tryptophan, this likely comes from a read error. The V and J genes are TRBV12-3 or TRBV12-4 and TRBJ1-4, with D possibly matching TRBD1 (5 bases). Trimming cost V 1 base and J 0 bases, with 9 bases left between them. This CDR3 region has 16 residues. The CDR3 sequence: CASSLGDWSTNEKLFL. For the CDR3, the DNA is TGTGCCAGCAGTTTAGGGGACTGGTCAACTAATGAAAAACTGTTTCTT.

Only a few counts were recorded for this clonotype. A single base separates this from a much larger clone, so it may be a read error. The rearrangement links TRBV3-1 to TRBJ2-1, with D maybe TRBD1 (6 bases). The CDR3 contains 16 residues. The germline V gene encodes CDR1 LGHDT and CDR2 YNNKEL (reference sequence). CDR3 sequence reads: CASSLMGQRAYNEQLF. For the CDR3, the DNA is TGTGCCAGCAGCCTGATGGGACAACGGGCCTACAATGAGCAGCTCTTC.